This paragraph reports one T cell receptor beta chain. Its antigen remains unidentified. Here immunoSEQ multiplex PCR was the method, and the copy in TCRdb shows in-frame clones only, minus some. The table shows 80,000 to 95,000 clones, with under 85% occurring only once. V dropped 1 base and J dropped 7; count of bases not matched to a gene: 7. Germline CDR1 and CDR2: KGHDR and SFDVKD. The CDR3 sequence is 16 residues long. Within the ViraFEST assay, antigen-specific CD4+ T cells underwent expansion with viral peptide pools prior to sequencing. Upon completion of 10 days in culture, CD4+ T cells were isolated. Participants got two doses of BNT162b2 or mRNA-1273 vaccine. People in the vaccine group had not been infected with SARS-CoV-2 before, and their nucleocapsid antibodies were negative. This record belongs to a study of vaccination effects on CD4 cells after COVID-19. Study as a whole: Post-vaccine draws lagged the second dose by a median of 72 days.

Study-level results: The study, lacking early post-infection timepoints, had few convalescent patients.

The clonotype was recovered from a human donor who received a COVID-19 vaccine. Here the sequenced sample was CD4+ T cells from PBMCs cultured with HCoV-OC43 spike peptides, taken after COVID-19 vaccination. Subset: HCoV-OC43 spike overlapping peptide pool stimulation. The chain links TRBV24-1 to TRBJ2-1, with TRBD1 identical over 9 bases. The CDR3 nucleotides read TGTGCCACCAGTGATTTAACTCCGGGGACAGGGAATGAGCAGTTCTTC. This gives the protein CATSDLTPGTGNEQFF.